Listed here are 26 T cell receptor beta chains from one sample, sequenced in a study of CD8+CD57+ T cells in acquired aplastic anemia. Sequencing involved patients with CD8+CD57+ cell expansion previously shown by flow cytometry. Genomic DNA constituted the template upon which TCR beta VDJ and CDR3 profiling was performed. One entry per CDR3 protein results from TCRdb running MiXCR on the reads. The sample has about 180,000 distinct CDR3 sequences; roughly 63% are singletons. Sequencing was performed on sorted CD4+, CD8+, or CD8+CD57+ T cells (not recorded which) from PBMCs. The receptors originated from a human donor with aplastic anemia.

The chain employs TRBV4-3 and TRBJ1-4, with TRBD1 identical over 7 bases. The CDR3 is made up of 17 amino acids. V gave up 0 bases and J gave up 5 bases; unmatched junction bases: 9. Germline assignment: CDR1 LGHNA and CDR2 YSLEER. CDR3 nucleotide sequence: TGCGCCAGCAGCCAAGATCACAGGGGCGGTTCAAATGAAAAACTGTTTTTT. The encoded protein is CASSQDHRGGSNEKLFF.

The chain employs TRBV12-3 or TRBV12-4 and TRBJ2-7, with a tentative D call TRBD1 (6 bases). Between the trimmed V and J ends, which lost 4 bases and 3 bases, there was a span of 10 bases. The CDR3 extends over 13 amino acids. CDR3 DNA: TGTGCCAGCAGTTCCCCGGACAGCTACGAGCAGTACTTC. As protein: CASSSPDSYEQYF.

In DNA, the CDR3 is TGTGCCAGTAGTGGGGATACCGGGACAGGGGGAGGAAAGACCCAGTACTTC. Protein sequence: CASSGDTGTGGGKTQYF. The rearrangement links TRBV19 to TRBJ2-5; 11 bases fit TRBD1. Losses at the gene ends were 5 bases for V and 6 bases for J; bases not matched to a gene: 14. The CDR3 consists of 17 residues. Germline V gene data show CDR1 as LNHDA and CDR2 as SQIVND (reference sequence).

The chain is built from TRBV9 and TRBJ1-4, with 9 bases aligning to TRBD1. V lost 5 bases to trimming and J lost 1 base; unmatched junction nucleotides: 6. The CDR3 contains 16 residues. The V gene's germline CDR1 is SGDLS and CDR2 YYNGEE. The CDR3 DNA sequence: TGTGCCAGCAGTGACCCGGGACAGGGAACTAATGAAAAACTGTTTTTT. Encoded protein: CASSDPGQGTNEKLFF.

This clonotype appeared many times. CDR3 in amino acids: CASSPTRNTEAFF. CDR3 DNA: TGCGCCAGCAGCCCGACAAGGAACACTGAAGCTTTCTTT. The V call is TRBV5-1, the J call TRBJ1-1, with D unclear. There are 13 residues in the CDR3. CDR1 is SGHRS, CDR2 YFSETQ, per germline. V was trimmed by 4 bases and J by 1 base, leaving 8 bases between them.

The rearrangement joins TRBV24-1 to TRBJ2-2; D remains unclear. Trimming shortened V by 1 base and J by 1 base, and 27 bases separated the two germline ends. The CDR3 loop spans 22 amino acids. Per germline, CDR1 KGHDR and CDR2 SFDVKD. This CDR3 is CATSDLTALNKVSNLNTGELFF. CDR3 sequence (DNA): TGTGCCACCAGTGATTTAACCGCATTGAACAAGGTATCAAACTTGAACACCGGGGAGCTGTTTTTT.

The sample holds one count of this clonotype. The chain combines TRBV29-1 with TRBJ1-2; possible D gene TRBD1, 6 bases. CDR3 length: 13 residues. Germline values: CDR1 SQVTM, CDR2 ANQGSEA. Trimming stripped 4 bases from V and 4 bases from J, with 13 bases between. The CDR3: CSVVSRGGYGYTF. Here the CDR3 DNA reads TGCAGCGTTGTTTCAAGGGGGGGCTATGGCTACACCTTC.

There are a few counts of this clonotype. This rearrangement joins TRBV6-5 to TRBJ2-2; no clear D. Germline CDR1 MNHEY, CDR2 SVGAGI. V lost 6 bases to trimming and J lost 0 bases, with 11 bases between them. The CDR3 sequence is 15 residues long. The DNA for the CDR3 is TGTGCCAGCAGCCCGGACGGCTCGAACACCGGGGAGCTGTTTTTT. This sequence encodes CASSPDGSNTGELFF.

The chain combines TRBV6-4 with TRBJ2-3; no reliable D call. The CDR3 has 13 amino acids. The V end lost 2 bases, the J end lost 0 bases, and 3 bases lay between the germline ends. The germline CDR1 and CDR2 sequences are MRHNA and SNTAGT. The CDR3 sequence: CASSDGSTDTQYF. In nucleotides, the CDR3 is TGTGCCAGCAGTGACGGGAGCACAGATACGCAGTATTTT.

Concerning this clonotype itself: At one end the junction does not follow the germline gene, possibly because of a read error. This sequence joins TRBV7-6 and TRBJ2-2, with 10 bases aligning to TRBD2. This CDR3 spans 16 amino acids. The germline gives CDR1 SGHVS, CDR2 FNYEAQ. CDR3 nucleotide sequence: TGTGCCAGCAGCCTAGCTAGCGGGAGTAGGACCGGGGAGCTGTTTTTT. Its protein is CASSLASGSRTGELFF.

This clonotype was detected only once. The CDR3 coding sequence is TGTGCCAGCCAGAGGGGTAGCGGGGCGAACACCGGGGAGCTGTTTTTT. Protein sequence: CASQRGSGANTGELFF. The rearrangement joins TRBV9 to TRBJ2-2; TRBD2 agrees at 8 bases. V lost 7 bases, J lost 0 bases, and 8 bases stayed unmatched. The germline gives CDR1 SGDLS, CDR2 YYNGEE. The CDR3 loop spans 16 amino acids.

The chain is built from TRBV6-5 and TRBJ1-2; D is possibly TRBD1 (5 bases). V lost 4 bases and J lost 8, with 14 bases in between. In germline, CDR1 is MNHEY, CDR2 SVGAGI. This CDR3 region has 13 residues. CDR3 residues: CASSSLGARGYTF. The CDR3 DNA reads TGTGCCAGCAGTTCCCTCGGGGCGCGGGGCTACACCTTC.

The J gene is TRBJ1-6, the V gene TRBV19; possibly TRBD1 for D (5 bases). The germline CDR1 and CDR2 sequences are LNHDA and SQIVND (reference sequence). Trimming cost V 8 bases and J 0 bases, with 14 bases left between them. The CDR3 totals 16 residues. The CDR3 loop is CASGDSRDSYNSPLHF. The CDR3 DNA reads TGTGCCAGTGGAGATTCCAGGGACTCCTATAATTCACCCCTCCACTTT.

The genes are TRBV15 and TRBJ1-1; TRBD1 agrees at 8 bases. Germline V gene sequence: CDR1 LNHNV, CDR2 YYDKDF (reference sequence). The junction had 4 bases not matched to a gene; V was cut back by 0 bases and J by 1 base. The CDR3 consists of 16 residues. The CDR3 sequence: CATSRDHGQGNTEAFF. The CDR3 DNA follows: TGTGCCACCAGCAGAGATCATGGACAGGGGAACACTGAAGCTTTCTTT. The complete variable domain, with remaining parts taken from reference TRBV15 and TRBJ1-1, reads DAMVIQNPRYQVTQFGKPVTLSCSQTLNHNVMYWYQQKSSQAPKLLFHYYDKDFNNEADTPDNFQSRRPNTSFCFLDIRSPGLGDTAMYLCATSRDHGQGNTEAFFGQGTRLTVV.

This clonotype appeared once. The gene calls are TRBV7-8 and TRBJ2-7; 8 nucleotides line up with TRBD1. This CDR3 comprises 15 residues. The ends lost 0 bases at V and 5 bases at J; junction bases unmatched: 6. Germline assignment: CDR1 SGHVS and CDR2 FQNEAQ. CDR3 amino acids: CASSLAIQGAHEQYV. CDR3 nucleotide sequence: TGTGCCAGCAGCTTAGCTATCCAGGGGGCCCACGAGCAGTACGTC.

V usage is TRBV7-3 and J usage is TRBJ2-5; weak D call: TRBD1 (6 bases). Trimming took 0 bases from V and 7 from J, leaving 15 bases between them. This CDR3 has 15 residues. Germline V gene lookup returns CDR1 SGHTA and CDR2 FQGTGA. The CDR3, as DNA: TGTGCCAGCAGCTTAACGTCTACAGGGCAGGGGACCCAGTACTTC. It encodes CASSLTSTGQGTQYF. The full variable domain, with the rest looked up from reference TRBV7-3 and TRBJ2-5, is GAGVSQTPSNKVTEKGKYVELRCDPISGHTALYWYRQSLGQGPEFLIYFQGTGAADDSGLPNDRFFAVRPEGSVSTLKIQRTERGDSAVYLCASSLTSTGQGTQYFGPGTRLLVL.

This sequence joins TRBV5-1 and TRBJ2-7, with unresolved D. The V and J ends lost 6 bases and 3 bases respectively, with 22 bases between them. The CDR3 runs to 16 residues. The V gene's germline CDR1 is SGHRS and CDR2 YFSETQ. This CDR3 reads CASTRNSDAGYYEQYF. As DNA, the CDR3 is TGCGCCAGCACCCGGAATAGTGACGCTGGATACTACGAGCAGTACTTC. Looking up the rest from reference TRBV5-1 and TRBJ2-7 gives the full variable domain: KAGVTQTPRYLIKTRGQQVTLSCSPISGHRSVSWYQQTPGQGLQFLFEYFSETQRNKGNFPGRFSGRQFSNSRSEMNVSTLELGDSALYLCASTRNSDAGYYEQYFGPGTRLTVT.

The J gene is TRBJ2-5, the V gene TRBV12-3 or TRBV12-4; 8 bases fit TRBD1. The V segment lost 3 bases and the J segment 2 bases; nucleotides outside the gene matches: 5. This CDR3 is 15 amino acids long. The CDR3: CASSLGQGAQETQYF. The DNA of the CDR3 is TGTGCCAGCAGTTTGGGCCAGGGGGCTCAAGAGACCCAGTACTTC.

The CDR3 loop is CSVEFNRAPYEQYF. The CDR3 DNA sequence: TGCAGCGTTGAATTCAACAGAGCCCCCTACGAGCAGTACTTC. The gene calls are TRBV29-1 and TRBJ2-7; D ambiguous. The CDR3 has 14 residues. Germline CDR1 reads SQVTM; CDR2 reads ANQGSEA. Trimming removed 2 bases at V and 2 bases at J, with 13 bases between.

This chain links TRBV20-1 with TRBJ2-7, with D perhaps matching TRBD2 (6 bases). The V end lost 5 bases, the J end lost 6 bases, and 20 bases lay between the germline ends. This CDR3 comprises 14 residues. CDR1 and CDR2 (germline): DFQATT, SNEGSKA (reference sequence). The CDR3 sequence: CSAFSPTTSFEQYF. The CDR3 coding sequence is TGCAGTGCTTTTAGCCCGACGACTAGTTTCGAGCAGTACTTC.

The V gene is TRBV2, the J gene TRBJ1-1; tentatively, D is TRBD1 (5 bases). V was shortened by 3 bases and J by 4 bases, with 12 bases between the two germline ends. Per the germline V gene, CDR1 is SNHLY and CDR2 is FYNNEI. The CDR3 is 14 amino acids. The CDR3 sequence: CASSDSGWGTEAFF. The DNA for the CDR3 is TGTGCCAGCAGTGATTCAGGGTGGGGCACTGAAGCTTTCTTT.

The chain has TRBV20-1 and TRBJ2-1, with a possible D match to TRBD2 (5 bases). This CDR3 is built from 18 residues. The V end lost 6 bases, the J end lost 3 bases, and 27 bases lay between the germline ends. The germline gives CDR1 DFQATT, CDR2 SNEGSKA (reference sequence). CDR3 protein: CSAKGGGTTLPGYNEQFF. The CDR3 region has the DNA TGCAGTGCAAAAGGAGGAGGAACGACTCTCCCCGGCTACAATGAGCAGTTCTTC.

The V call is TRBV7-9, the J call TRBJ2-1; 9 nucleotides agree with TRBD1. The CDR3 sequence is 13 residues long. Trimming took 7 bases from V and 9 from J; bases not matched to a gene: 7. Germline CDR1 SEHNR, CDR2 FQNEAQ (reference sequence). CDR3 bases: TGTGCCAGCACCGGACAGGGGCAAAGTGAGCAGTTCTTC. Its translation: CASTGQGQSEQFF.

In this sample, this clonotype turned up many times. The J gene is TRBJ1-1, the V gene TRBV6-5, with unresolved D. Germline loops: CDR1 MNHEY, CDR2 SVGAGI. Trimming took off 5 bases at V and 4 bases at J, with 14 bases between the two ends. The CDR3 has 14 amino acids. The CDR3 loop reads CASSPTDLGTEAFF. CDR3 DNA: TGTGCCAGCAGTCCTACCGACCTCGGCACTGAAGCTTTCTTT.

The table lists this clonotype with a few counts. This chain joins TRBV12-3 or TRBV12-4 and TRBJ2-1; no definite D call. The V and J ends lost 1 base and 9 bases respectively, with 10 bases between them. The CDR3 covers 13 residues. CDR3 in DNA: TGTGCCAGCAGTTTAGGCCTAGTGCCTGAGCAGTTCTTC. Its protein is CASSLGLVPEQFF.

This chain joins TRBV24-1 and TRBJ2-7; TRBD2 might be the D (5 bases). The V end was cut by 3 bases, the J end by 1 base, with 12 bases between. CDR1 and CDR2 from the germline V gene are KGHDR and SFDVKD. The CDR3 consists of 15 residues. The CDR3 bases are TGTGCCACCAGTGATGCGGGTCGTAATTCCTACGAGCAGTACTTC. Its translation is CATSDAGRNSYEQYF.